This T cell receptor (beta chain) was captured in a study of blood T cell repertoires in COVID-19. Repertoires were generated with immunoSEQ multiplex PCR, while TCRdb's copy carries only in-frame clones and drops some. The sample has some 60,000 clones; 65% to 90% are singletons. The CDR3 has 14 residues. Trimming removed 5 bases from V and 6 bases from J, with 16 bases in between. From germline, CDR1 is SGHVS and CDR2 FQNEAQ. The chain has TRBV7-8 and TRBJ1-1, with D possibly matching TRBD1 (5 bases). The source is a human donor in a cohort sampled during active COVID-19. Sequenced material: peripheral blood. The CDR3 DNA sequence: TGTGCCAGCAGCCTCCGACAGTTTATATCTGAAGCTTTCTTT. It yields the protein CASSLRQFISEAFF.